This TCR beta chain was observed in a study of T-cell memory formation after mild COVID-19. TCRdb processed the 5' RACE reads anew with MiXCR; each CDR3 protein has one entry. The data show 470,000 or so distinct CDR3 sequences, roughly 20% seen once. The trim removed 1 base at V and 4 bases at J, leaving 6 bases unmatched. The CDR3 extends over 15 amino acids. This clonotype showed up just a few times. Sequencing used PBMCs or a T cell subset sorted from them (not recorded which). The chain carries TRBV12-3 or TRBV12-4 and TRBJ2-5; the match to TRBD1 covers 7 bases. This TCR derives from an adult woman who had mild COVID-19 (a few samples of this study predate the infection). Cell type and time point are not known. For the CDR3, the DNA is TGTGCCAGCAGTTTAGGGACAGGCAAGACAGAGACCCAGTACTTC. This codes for CASSLGTGKTETQYF.